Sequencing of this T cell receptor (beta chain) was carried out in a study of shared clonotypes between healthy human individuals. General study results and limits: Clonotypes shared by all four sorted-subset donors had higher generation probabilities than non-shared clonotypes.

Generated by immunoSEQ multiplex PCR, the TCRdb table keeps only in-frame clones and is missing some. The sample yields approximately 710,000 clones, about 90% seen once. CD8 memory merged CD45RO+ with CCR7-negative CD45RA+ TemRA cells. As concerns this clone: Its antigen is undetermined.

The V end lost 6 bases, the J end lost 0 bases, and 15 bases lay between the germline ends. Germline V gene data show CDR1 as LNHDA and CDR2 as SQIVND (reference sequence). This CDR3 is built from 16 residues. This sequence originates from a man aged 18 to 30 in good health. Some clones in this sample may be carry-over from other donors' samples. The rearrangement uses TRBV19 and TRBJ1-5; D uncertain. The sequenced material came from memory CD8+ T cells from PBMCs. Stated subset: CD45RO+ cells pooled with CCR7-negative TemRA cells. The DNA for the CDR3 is TGTGCCAGTAGAACATATCACGGTGATAGCAATCAGCCCCAGCATTTT. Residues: CASRTYHGDSNQPQHF.